These 23 T cell receptor beta chains originate from one sample sequenced in a study of T cells in Graves' hyperthyroidism and ophthalmopathy. Amplified TCR beta CDR3 regions derived from RNA transcripts. Researchers ran a first-round RT-PCR on the TCR CDR3 using the HTBI primer set. TCRdb reprocessed the multiplex PCR reads with MiXCR, giving one entry per CDR3 protein. Of roughly 180,000 distinct CDR3 sequences listed, about 9.4% are singletons. Sequences were obtained from blood. These receptors all stem from a woman between 18 and 29 years old with Graves' hyperthyroidism that later progressed to Graves' ophthalmopathy.

This clonotype was observed many times. J is TRBJ2-5 and V is TRBV29-1; 15 bases are a match to TRBD2. J was trimmed by 5 bases and V by 2 bases; bases with no gene match: 6. The CDR3 is 16 amino acids. Germline CDR1 reads SQVTM; CDR2 reads ANQGSEA. CDR3 in amino acids: CSVERTSGRALETQYF. The CDR3 DNA follows: TGCAGCGTTGAAAGGACTAGCGGGAGGGCCTTGGAGACCCAGTACTTC.

The chain has TRBV4-1 and TRBJ1-2; D might be TRBD1 (5 bases). V lost 1 base and J 6 bases, leaving 15 bases between the germline ends. This CDR3 is 15 amino acids long. Per germline, CDR1 MGHRA and CDR2 YSYEKL. The CDR3 is CASSQVVGQGNGYTF. The CDR3 DNA follows: TGCGCCAGCAGCCAAGTCGTGGGGCAGGGTAATGGCTACACCTTC.

This clonotype was counted between two and nine times. The J gene is TRBJ1-3, the V gene TRBV6-1, with D perhaps matching TRBD1 (6 bases). Deletions cut 6 bases from V and 4 bases from J, with 13 bases between. This CDR3 spans 14 amino acids. Germline V lookup: CDR1 MNHNS, CDR2 SASEGT. The CDR3 coding sequence is TGTGCCAGCAGGAGGGGGATCGAAGGAAACACCATATATTTT. Translated, it gives CASRRGIEGNTIYF.

The rearrangement joins TRBV5-6 to TRBJ2-7; tentatively, D is TRBD1 (6 bases). The germline V gene encodes CDR1 SGHDT and CDR2 YYEEEE. The CDR3 runs 19 residues. V was pared by 4 bases and J by 0 bases, with 26 bases between. The CDR3 DNA follows: TGTGCCAGCAGCCGTACCACGACCAAGGGGGTGAAACGCTCCTACGAGCAGTACTTC. It yields the protein CASSRTTTKGVKRSYEQYF.

The chain employs TRBV10-3 and TRBJ2-7; 7 bases are shared with TRBD1. The CDR3 totals 14 residues. The germline gives CDR1 ENHRY, CDR2 SYGVKD. The ends lost 10 bases at V and 0 bases at J; junction bases unmatched: 9. In DNA, the CDR3 is TGTGCCACCGGCGACAGGGATTCCTCCTACGAGCAGTACTTC. This codes for CATGDRDSSYEQYF.

This clonotype was detected ten times or more. V usage is TRBV15 and J usage is TRBJ1-1; D is ambiguous. The germline V and J ends were trimmed by 1 base and 4 bases, with 13 bases remaining between them. Germline V gives CDR1 LNHNV, CDR2 YYDKDF (reference sequence). This CDR3 has 15 amino acids. In DNA form, the CDR3 reads TGTGCCACCAGCAGAGGATCAGGTTCAAGCACTGAAGCTTTCTTT. It specifies CATSRGSGSSTEAFF.

This clonotype was seen many times. The chain employs TRBV2 and TRBJ2-7, with 11 positions matching TRBD1. CDR1 and CDR2 from the germline V gene are SNHLY and FYNNEI. V dropped 8 bases and J dropped 7; count of bases not matched to a gene: 7. This CDR3 contains 13 residues. The CDR3 loop is CASAGTGGGEQYF. The CDR3 nucleotides are TGTGCCAGCGCCGGGACAGGGGGAGGTGAGCAGTACTTC.

This clonotype showed up many times. The chain carries TRBV7-9 and TRBJ2-1; 14 positions match TRBD2. This CDR3 comprises 15 residues. V dropped 5 bases and J dropped 10; count of bases not matched to a gene: 7. CDR1 and CDR2 (germline): SEHNR, FQNEAQ (reference sequence). For the CDR3, the DNA is TGTGCCAGCAGCCTGACTAGCGGGAGGGGGGGGGAGCAGTTCTTC. Protein product: CASSLTSGRGGEQFF.

This clonotype occurred many times. The chain has TRBV3-1 and TRBJ2-3, with TRBD2 identical over 9 bases. The length of the CDR3 is 16 residues. J lost 5 bases, V lost 0 bases, and 6 bases had no gene match. Germline V gives CDR1 LGHDT, CDR2 YNNKEL (reference sequence). Written as DNA, the CDR3 is TGTGCCAGCAGCCAAGATGGGCGGGGGGGCGGAGATACGCAGTATTTT. Amino acids: CASSQDGRGGGDTQYF.

This clonotype has ten or more counts. The rearrangement links TRBV28 to TRBJ1-2; the match to TRBD1 covers 7 bases. V gave up 6 bases and J gave up 1 base; unmatched junction bases: 11. The CDR3 totals 16 residues. Looked up from germline, CDR1 is MDHEN and CDR2 is SYDVKM. CDR3 DNA: TGTGCCAGCAGCGACGCGGGCCAGGGGGTTAACTATGGCTACACCTTC. Residues: CASSDAGQGVNYGYTF.

This clonotype was seen ten or more times. This rearrangement joins TRBV18 to TRBJ1-2; possible D gene TRBD1, 6 bases. V shed 6 bases and J shed 1 base, with 21 bases lying between them. The CDR3 extends over 17 amino acids. Germline CDR1 and CDR2: KGHSH and LQKENI. CDR3 protein: CASSREPGQTNNYGYTF. The CDR3 nucleotides are TGTGCCAGCTCCCGTGAGCCGGGACAAACCAATAACTATGGCTACACCTTC.

There are many counts of this clonotype. The CDR3: CSAPGVGGRTLNTEAFF. The CDR3 DNA follows: TGCAGTGCCCCAGGGGTAGGGGGCAGAACCCTGAACACTGAAGCTTTCTTT. The chain couples TRBV20-1 to TRBJ1-1; 7 bases agree with TRBD1. CDR1 DFQATT and CDR2 SNEGSKA come from the germline V gene (reference sequence). Trimming cost V 6 bases and J 0 bases; bases outside gene matches: 16. CDR3 length: 17 residues.

This clonotype has a count of ten or more. The CDR3 region is CASSIRGQIRPYGYTF. The CDR3 coding sequence is TGTGCCAGTAGTATACGGGGCCAAATCCGTCCCTATGGCTACACCTTC. The chain links TRBV19 to TRBJ1-2; D is possibly TRBD1 (5 bases). The CDR3 totals 16 residues. With 2 bases removed from V and 4 bases from J, the gap between germline ends came to 17 bases. The V gene's germline CDR1 is LNHDA and CDR2 SQIVND (reference sequence). The variable domain in full, completed from reference TRBV19 and TRBJ1-2, reads DGGITQSPKYLFRKEGQNVTLSCEQNLNHDAMYWYRQDPGQGLRLIYYSQIVNDFQKGDIAEGYSVSREKKESFPLTVTSAQKNPTAFYLCASSIRGQIRPYGYTFGSGTRLTVV.

This clonotype was counted at least ten times. CDR3 nucleotides: TGTGCCAGTACCGGGGGGGCGTACGAGCAGTACTTC. Its protein is CASTGGAYEQYF. V gene TRBV12-3 or TRBV12-4 combines with J gene TRBJ2-7, with 8 bases matching TRBD2. V shed 9 bases and J 4 bases; nucleotides not matched to a gene: 5. The CDR3 has 12 residues.

This clonotype was observed at least ten times. The V call is TRBV7-8, the J call TRBJ1-5; TRBD1 is a possible D gene (5 bases). With 0 bases removed from V and 0 bases from J, the gap between germline ends came to 24 bases. Germline CDR1 is SGHVS and CDR2 is FQNEAQ. The CDR3 is 21 amino acids. The CDR3 here is CASSLASSFGYRNYSNQPQHF. The CDR3 bases are TGTGCCAGCAGCTTAGCGAGTTCATTCGGGTACAGGAATTATAGCAATCAGCCCCAGCATTTT.

This clonotype was recorded at least ten times. This chain uses TRBV7-9 with TRBJ2-3, with a tentative D call TRBD2 (6 bases). The V gene's germline CDR1 is SEHNR and CDR2 FQNEAQ (reference sequence). V was trimmed by 5 bases and J by 6 bases, leaving 18 bases between them. This CDR3 has 15 residues. CDR3 amino acids: CASSPNSGGSDTQYF. The CDR3 DNA follows: TGTGCCAGCAGCCCTAATAGCGGAGGGAGCGATACGCAGTATTTT.

This chain joins TRBV5-8 and TRBJ2-2; no clear D. V dropped 2 bases and J dropped 4 bases, with 18 bases sitting between them. The germline V gene encodes CDR1 SGHTS and CDR2 YDEGEE. The CDR3 extends over 17 amino acids. The CDR3 DNA reads as TGTGCCAGCAGCTTAGGTACTACCCTGCGAGGCACCGGGGAGCTGTTTTTT. It specifies CASSLGTTLRGTGELFF.

Ten or more counts support this clonotype. The rearrangement joins TRBV19 to TRBJ1-1, with 7 nucleotides matching TRBD1. Trimming removed 8 bases from V and 0 bases from J; junction bases left unmatched: 3. The CDR3 spans 13 residues. Germline CDR1 reads LNHDA; CDR2 reads SQIVND (reference sequence). In DNA, the CDR3 is TGTGCCAGTGGGGACAGTTTGAACACTGAAGCTTTCTTT. This encodes CASGDSLNTEAFF.

This clonotype was observed many times. The chain joins TRBV6-1 to TRBJ2-1; 8 nucleotides align to TRBD2. Trimming removed 4 bases from V and 5 bases from J; junction bases left unmatched: 7. The CDR3 sequence is 15 residues long. CDR1 MNHNS and CDR2 SASEGT come from the germline V gene. DNA of the CDR3: TGTGCCAGCAGTGTGGAGCGGGGGTACAACAATGAGCAGTTCTTC. It encodes CASSVERGYNNEQFF.

A few counts support this clonotype. The chain is built from TRBV19 and TRBJ1-5; the D is unclear. The CDR3 is made up of 14 amino acids. Trimming stripped 7 bases from V and 3 bases from J, with 13 bases between. Germline values: CDR1 LNHDA, CDR2 SQIVND (reference sequence). The CDR3 nucleotides are TGTGCCAGTACGATTGGGAGTTTCAATCAGCCCCAGCATTTT. Protein sequence: CASTIGSFNQPQHF.

The rearrangement joins TRBV4-1 to TRBJ1-2; tentative D call: TRBD1 (5 bases). The germline V gene has CDR1 MGHRA and CDR2 YSYEKL. The CDR3 extends over 16 amino acids. V was pared by 1 base and J by 2 bases, with 14 bases between. The CDR3 DNA reads TGCGCCAGCAGCCAAGGGCGGGGCAGAGAGAACTATGGCTACACCTTC. Amino acids: CASSQGRGRENYGYTF.

This clonotype appeared many times. The chain employs TRBV10-3 and TRBJ2-7, with TRBD2 matching 8 bases. The V segment lost 6 bases and the J segment 4 bases; nucleotides outside the gene matches: 14. This CDR3 region has 16 residues. Germline V gives CDR1 ENHRY, CDR2 SYGVKD. The CDR3 here is CAIRGFSGETLYEQYF. The CDR3 DNA follows: TGTGCCATCAGGGGATTTAGCGGGGAGACCCTATACGAGCAGTACTTC.

This clonotype was seen a handful of times. This rearrangement joins TRBV4-2 to TRBJ2-7; 11 nucleotides agree with TRBD2. The V gene end was trimmed by 0 bases and the J gene end by 7 bases; junction bases not matched to a gene: 11. CDR1 is LGHNA and CDR2 is YNFKEQ in the germline V gene. The CDR3 is 17 residues long. The CDR3 DNA follows: TGTGCCAGCAGCCAAGAGTCTAGCGGGAGGTCCGGGGGGGAGCAGTACTTC. Its translation is CASSQESSGRSGGEQYF.